The rows below give T cell receptor beta chains drawn from one sample of a study of blood T cell repertoires in COVID-19. Only in-frame clones appear in the TCRdb table, and some are missing; sequencing was by immunoSEQ multiplex PCR. The data show approximately 100,000 clones, roughly 90% seen once. Sequenced material: peripheral blood. All receptors derive from a man between 65 and 85 years old with acute or convalescent COVID-19. Each CDR3 is given without its conserved first and last residue. The D gene is left open where the match is weak. Not all rows give a size; the values are once, few, many and, for expanded clones, a class.

CDR3aa: ASSLSSRIGYEQY
abundance: -
d_gene: -
v_gene: TRBV27

CDR3aa: ASSLFRGGAKDEQF
abundance: -
d_gene: TRBD2
v_gene: TRBV18

CDR3aa: TSGPGQGGNTIY
abundance: once
d_gene: TRBD1
v_gene: TRBV12-5

CDR3aa: ASSARGGEKLF
abundance: once
d_gene: -
v_gene: TRBV25-1

CDR3aa: ASQGQGNEKLF
abundance: few
d_gene: TRBD1
v_gene: TRBV18

CDR3aa: AISASTGEKQPQH
abundance: -
d_gene: TRBD1
v_gene: TRBV10-3

CDR3aa: ASSFGLAGASYEQY
abundance: -
d_gene: TRBD2
v_gene: TRBV7-8

CDR3aa: AWSVTGGSSTDTQY
abundance: -
d_gene: -
v_gene: TRBV30

CDR3aa: ASSLAGPGNNEQF
abundance: -
d_gene: -
v_gene: TRBV5-1

CDR3aa: ASSPPGLEEQY
abundance: -
d_gene: -
v_gene: TRBV18

CDR3aa: ASSFSSGGRETQY
abundance: -
d_gene: TRBD2
v_gene: TRBV11-2

CDR3aa: ASGGRESNTGELF
abundance: -
d_gene: -
v_gene: TRBV24-1

CDR3aa: ASSGQNTDTQY
abundance: -
d_gene: -
v_gene: TRBV18

CDR3aa: ASSPRETLDPDTQY
abundance: -
d_gene: -
v_gene: TRBV5-4

CDR3aa: SVRGPTANYGYT
abundance: -
d_gene: -
v_gene: TRBV29-1

CDR3aa: ASGLEGYTYEQY
abundance: -
d_gene: -
v_gene: TRBV12-5

CDR3aa: ASRDGTSGQETQY
abundance: -
d_gene: TRBD2
v_gene: TRBV6-6

CDR3aa: ASSQEREDPVYGYT
abundance: -
d_gene: -
v_gene: TRBV4-1

CDR3aa: ASSLGQQGEQY
abundance: -
d_gene: -
v_gene: TRBV5-5

CDR3aa: ASRTGVLFAF
abundance: few
d_gene: TRBD1
v_gene: TRBV6-5

CDR3aa: ASSLSVSNTEAF
abundance: -
d_gene: -
v_gene: TRBV5-5

CDR3aa: ASSTLGGGAEAF
abundance: -
d_gene: TRBD1
v_gene: TRBV6-2/TRBV6-3

CDR3aa: ASSLAGTGSEKLF
abundance: -
d_gene: TRBD1
v_gene: TRBV5-1

CDR3aa: ASSVVQGASYGYT
abundance: -
d_gene: TRBD1
v_gene: TRBV6-4

CDR3aa: ASSQDSSGTQY
abundance: -
d_gene: -
v_gene: TRBV14

CDR3aa: ASSTINEQF
abundance: once
d_gene: -
v_gene: TRBV27

CDR3aa: ASSPLTNGNEQY
abundance: few
d_gene: -
v_gene: TRBV4-1

CDR3aa: ASSLAHYLQETQY
abundance: -
d_gene: -
v_gene: TRBV7-2

CDR3aa: ASSPPSYGYT
abundance: -
d_gene: -
v_gene: TRBV6-6

CDR3aa: ASSEILGLAGRDTQY
abundance: -
d_gene: TRBD2
v_gene: TRBV2

CDR3aa: ASSPGRGPGNTIY
abundance: -
d_gene: -
v_gene: TRBV7-7

CDR3aa: ACRRVAGALNAYNEQF
abundance: -
d_gene: TRBD2
v_gene: TRBV5-1

CDR3aa: ARSTLGLAFDEQY
abundance: few
d_gene: -
v_gene: TRBV7-5

CDR3aa: ASSLVLQGARAF
abundance: -
d_gene: TRBD1
v_gene: TRBV7-9

CDR3aa: ASSGQGNQPQH
abundance: few
d_gene: TRBD1
v_gene: TRBV7-9

CDR3aa: ASSLVAGGFDNSPLH
abundance: -
d_gene: TRBD1
v_gene: TRBV5-1

CDR3aa: ASREVSQNEKLF
abundance: once
d_gene: -
v_gene: TRBV2

CDR3aa: SVAKTGANTEAF
abundance: -
d_gene: TRBD1
v_gene: TRBV29-1

CDR3aa: ASSQPGQEREQY
abundance: -
d_gene: -
v_gene: TRBV6-5

CDR3aa: ASSLSSGSGGELF
abundance: -
d_gene: TRBD2
v_gene: TRBV4-3

CDR3aa: ASSLAPGDGTEAF
abundance: -
d_gene: -
v_gene: TRBV5-4

CDR3aa: ASSSIKIMLDAGEQF
abundance: -
d_gene: -
v_gene: TRBV5-6

CDR3aa: ASTTSGSETQY
abundance: -
d_gene: TRBD2
v_gene: TRBV11-3

CDR3aa: ASSTVAGGLAKNIQY
abundance: -
d_gene: TRBD2
v_gene: TRBV5-4

CDR3aa: ASSQLREAYSPLH
abundance: -
d_gene: -
v_gene: TRBV3-1/TRBV3-2

CDR3aa: ASSRHGKTQY
abundance: -
d_gene: -
v_gene: TRBV11-2

CDR3aa: ASGKQGRQPQH
abundance: -
d_gene: -
v_gene: TRBV28

CDR3aa: ASSPLRTGGISPLH
abundance: -
d_gene: -
v_gene: TRBV14

CDR3aa: ASSLTGVNTEAF
abundance: once
d_gene: TRBD1
v_gene: TRBV5-6

CDR3aa: ASSYPGLAGGEQY
abundance: few
d_gene: TRBD2
v_gene: TRBV6-6

CDR3aa: ASSLAGVANTEAF
abundance: -
d_gene: -
v_gene: TRBV5-1

CDR3aa: ASSQDQFNNYGYT
abundance: once
d_gene: -
v_gene: TRBV14

CDR3aa: SVEVGAGELF
abundance: -
d_gene: -
v_gene: TRBV29-1